Shown below are 6 T cell receptor beta chains from a single sample sequenced in a study of shared clonotypes between healthy human individuals. Data came from immunoSEQ multiplex PCR; TCRdb stores just in-frame clones and leaves some out. The profile covers about 2.4 million clones, with more than 85% appearing a single time and roughly 0.39% taken by the ten largest. Sequencing was carried out using naive CD4+ T cells from PBMCs. The subset here: CD45RA+ positively selected. The source of these receptors is a young man in good health. Some clones in this sample may be carry-over from other donors' samples.

This chain uses TRBV6-5 with TRBJ1-2; unclear D gene. V lost 4 bases, J lost 1 base, and 10 bases lay in between. The CDR3 runs to 14 residues. The germline CDR1 and CDR2 sequences are MNHEY and SVGAGI. The DNA of the CDR3 is TGTGCCAGCAGTTCCTCACAAGTTAACTATGGCTACACCTTC. It translates to CASSSSQVNYGYTF.

The gene calls are TRBV20-1 and TRBJ2-1; D remains ambiguous. Germline values: CDR1 DFQATT, CDR2 SNEGSKA (reference sequence). The V end lost 5 bases, the J end lost 8 bases, and 7 bases lay between the germline ends. The CDR3 spans 10 residues. CDR3 sequence reads: CSAARDEQFF. The CDR3 nucleotides are TGCAGTGCTGCCCGGGATGAGCAGTTCTTC.

This chain connects TRBV27 to TRBJ1-5; D not certain. The CDR3 has 13 residues. Trimming removed 5 bases from V and 2 bases from J, with 7 bases in between. The germline V gene encodes CDR1 MNHEY and CDR2 SMNVEV (reference sequence). The CDR3 spells CASSPMGNQPQHF. CDR3 sequence (DNA): TGTGCCAGCAGTCCGATGGGCAATCAGCCCCAGCATTTT.

The table lists this clone with a few counts. The V and J genes are TRBV5-1 and TRBJ2-2, with 12 positions matching TRBD1. This CDR3 comprises 17 residues. Trimming cost V 2 bases and J 6 bases; bases outside gene matches: 8. Germline values: CDR1 SGHRS, CDR2 YFSETQ. This chain's CDR3 is CASSLGAGTGGAGELFF. The CDR3 DNA sequence: TGCGCCAGCAGCTTAGGGGCCGGGACAGGGGGCGCCGGGGAGCTGTTTTTT.

This clone was found a few times. V is TRBV28 and J is TRBJ1-5; TRBD1 might be the D (6 bases). The CDR3 covers 12 residues. The ends were cut back, 6 bases at V and 9 bases at J, with 12 bases in the middle. Germline-derived CDR1 and CDR2 are MDHEN and SYDVKM. The DNA for the CDR3 is TGTGCCAGCAGACTCACAGGGTTGCCCCAGCATTTT. This translates into CASRLTGLPQHF.

This sequence joins TRBV9 and TRBJ1-4, with 7 bases lining up with TRBD1. Trimming cost V 3 bases and J 3 bases; bases outside gene matches: 2. The CDR3 sequence is 14 residues long. In germline, CDR1 is SGDLS, CDR2 YYNGEE. The CDR3 spells CASSEGQPNEKLFF. The CDR3 DNA reads TGTGCCAGCAGCGAGGGACAGCCTAATGAAAAACTGTTTTTT.